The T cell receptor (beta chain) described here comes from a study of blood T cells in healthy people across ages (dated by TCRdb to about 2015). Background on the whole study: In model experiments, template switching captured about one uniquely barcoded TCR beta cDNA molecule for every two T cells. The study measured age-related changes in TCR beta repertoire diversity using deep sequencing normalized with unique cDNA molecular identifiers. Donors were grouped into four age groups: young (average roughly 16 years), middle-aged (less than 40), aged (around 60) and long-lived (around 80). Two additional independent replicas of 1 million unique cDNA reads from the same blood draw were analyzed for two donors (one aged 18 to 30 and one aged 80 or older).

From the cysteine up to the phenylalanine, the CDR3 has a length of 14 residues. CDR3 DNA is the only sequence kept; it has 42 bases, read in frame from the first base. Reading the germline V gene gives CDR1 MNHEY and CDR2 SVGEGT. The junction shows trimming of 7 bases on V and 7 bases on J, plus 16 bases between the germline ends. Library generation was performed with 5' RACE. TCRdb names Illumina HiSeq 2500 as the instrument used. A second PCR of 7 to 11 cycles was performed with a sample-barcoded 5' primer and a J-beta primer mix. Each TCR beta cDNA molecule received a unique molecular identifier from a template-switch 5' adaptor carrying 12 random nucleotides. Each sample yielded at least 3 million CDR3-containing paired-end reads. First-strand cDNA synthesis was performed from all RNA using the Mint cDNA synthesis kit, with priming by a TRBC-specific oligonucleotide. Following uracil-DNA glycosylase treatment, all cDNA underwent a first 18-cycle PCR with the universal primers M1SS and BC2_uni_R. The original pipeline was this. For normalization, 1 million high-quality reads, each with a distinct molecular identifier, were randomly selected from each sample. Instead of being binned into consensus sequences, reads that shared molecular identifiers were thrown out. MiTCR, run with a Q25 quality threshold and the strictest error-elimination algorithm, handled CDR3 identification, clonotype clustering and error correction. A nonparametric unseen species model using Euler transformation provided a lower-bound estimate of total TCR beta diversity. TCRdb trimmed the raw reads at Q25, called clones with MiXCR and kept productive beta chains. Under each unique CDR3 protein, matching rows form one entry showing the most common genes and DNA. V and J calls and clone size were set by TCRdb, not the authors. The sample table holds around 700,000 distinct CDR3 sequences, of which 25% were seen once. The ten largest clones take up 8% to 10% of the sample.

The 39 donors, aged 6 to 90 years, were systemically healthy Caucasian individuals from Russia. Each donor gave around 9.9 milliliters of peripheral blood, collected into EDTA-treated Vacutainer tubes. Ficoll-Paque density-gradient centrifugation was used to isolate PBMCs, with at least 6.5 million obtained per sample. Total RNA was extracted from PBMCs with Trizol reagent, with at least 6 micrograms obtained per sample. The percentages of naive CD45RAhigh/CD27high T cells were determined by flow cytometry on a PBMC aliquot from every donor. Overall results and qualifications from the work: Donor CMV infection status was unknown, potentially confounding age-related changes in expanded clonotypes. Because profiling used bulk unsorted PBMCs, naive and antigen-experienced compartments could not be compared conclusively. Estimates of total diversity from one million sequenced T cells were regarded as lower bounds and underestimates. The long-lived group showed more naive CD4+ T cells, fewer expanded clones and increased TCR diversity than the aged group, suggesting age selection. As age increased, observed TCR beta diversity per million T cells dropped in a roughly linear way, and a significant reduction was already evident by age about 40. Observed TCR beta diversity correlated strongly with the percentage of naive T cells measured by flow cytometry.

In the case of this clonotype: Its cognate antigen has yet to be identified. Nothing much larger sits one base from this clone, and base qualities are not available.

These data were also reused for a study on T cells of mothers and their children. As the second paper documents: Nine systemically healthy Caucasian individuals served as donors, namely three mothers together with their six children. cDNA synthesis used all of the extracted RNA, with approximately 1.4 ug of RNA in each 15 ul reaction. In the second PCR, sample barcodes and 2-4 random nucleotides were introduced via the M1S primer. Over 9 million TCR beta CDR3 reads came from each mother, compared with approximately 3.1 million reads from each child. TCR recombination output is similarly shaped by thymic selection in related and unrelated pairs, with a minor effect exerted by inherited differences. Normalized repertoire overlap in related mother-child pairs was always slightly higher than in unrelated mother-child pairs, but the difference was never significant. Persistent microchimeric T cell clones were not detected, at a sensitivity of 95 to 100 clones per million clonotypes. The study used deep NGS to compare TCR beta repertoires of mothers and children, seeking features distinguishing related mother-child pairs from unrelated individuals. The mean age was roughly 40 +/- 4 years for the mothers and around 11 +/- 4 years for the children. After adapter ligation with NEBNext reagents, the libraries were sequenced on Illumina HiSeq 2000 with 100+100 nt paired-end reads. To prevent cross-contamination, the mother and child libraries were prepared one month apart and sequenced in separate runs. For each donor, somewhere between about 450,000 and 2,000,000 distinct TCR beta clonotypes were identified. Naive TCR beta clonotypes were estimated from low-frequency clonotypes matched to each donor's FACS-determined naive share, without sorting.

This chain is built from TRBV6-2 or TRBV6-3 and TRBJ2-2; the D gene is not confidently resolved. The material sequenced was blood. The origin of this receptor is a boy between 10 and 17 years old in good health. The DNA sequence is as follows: TGTGCCAGCAAAGGTCCAAGGGTTGGCGGGGAGCTGTTTTTT. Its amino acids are CASKGPRVGGELFF.